This paragraph covers one TCR beta chain sequence. Its antigen is unknown. Assay used: immunoSEQ multiplex PCR; TCRdb lists only in-frame clones, some missing. Seen here are some 100,000 clones, about 89% observed once, and the top ten hold 16%. The data are from a study of T cell responses to AZD1222 COVID-19 vaccine. General study findings and limits: The CD4 TCRs associated with vaccination extended across spike and predominated at 160-218 and 743-854. The breadth and depth of Spike-specific TCRs increased once two AZD1222 doses had been given.

The CDR3 extends over 15 amino acids. Germline assignment: CDR1 SGHNT and CDR2 YENEEA. Trimming took 3 bases from V and 4 from J; bases not matched to a gene: 5. The clonotype was recovered from an adult in good health. The V gene is TRBV11-3, the J gene TRBJ2-2; 7 nucleotides line up with TRBD2. Sequencing used peripheral blood, obtained on day 0 of AZD1222 vaccination. CDR3 sequence: CASSFAGARTGELFF. The CDR3 DNA reads TGTGCCAGCAGCTTCGCGGGAGCCCGCACCGGGGAGCTGTTTTTT.